Following are 28 T cell receptor beta chains from one sample sequenced in a study of CD8 T cells in ankylosing spondylitis. Each CDR3 protein is one row after TCRdb ran MiXCR on the 5' RACE reads. In the table there are 150,000 to 200,000 distinct CDR3 sequences, approximately 10% of which are singletons. Sequencing used blood, either unsorted or a sorted T cell fraction (not recorded which). All receptors come from a female donor with ankylosing spondylitis or in good health (not recorded which).

The chain links TRBV7-9 to TRBJ1-1, with no clear D. V shed 3 bases and J shed 3 bases, with 5 bases lying between them. CDR3 length equals 12 residues. Germline V gene data show CDR1 as SEHNR and CDR2 as FQNEAQ (reference sequence). Here the CDR3 reads CASSLSDTEAFF. The CDR3 nucleotides are TGTGCCAGCAGCTTGTCGGACACTGAAGCTTTCTTT.

V and J are TRBV5-6 and TRBJ2-1, with D tentatively TRBD2 (5 bases). This CDR3 is built from 14 residues. Looked up from germline, CDR1 is SGHDT and CDR2 is YYEEEE. Trimming removed 4 bases at V and 9 bases at J, with 17 bases between. The CDR3 DNA sequence: TGTGCCAGCAGCCCCGGGATCGTCGTCGCTGAGCAGTTCTTC. It specifies CASSPGIVVAEQFF.

There are many counts of this clonotype. The chain recombines TRBV5-1 with TRBJ1-1; no definite D call. The germline CDR1 and CDR2 sequences are SGHRS and YFSETQ. CDR3 length: 13 residues. Trimming left V 4 bases short and J 0 bases short, with 7 bases between. The CDR3 DNA is TGCGCCAGCAGCCGGAGTATGAACACTGAAGCTTTCTTT. This encodes CASSRSMNTEAFF.

This clonotype was observed a handful of times. V and J are TRBV4-3 and TRBJ2-1, with 11 bases matching TRBD2. After removal of 5 bases from V and 7 bases from J, the junction contained 7 bases not matched to a gene. The CDR3 sequence is 15 residues long. The germline V gene encodes CDR1 LGHNA and CDR2 YSLEER. The chain's CDR3 is CASSSRLAGMNEQFF. The CDR3 DNA sequence: TGCGCCAGCAGCTCCCGACTAGCGGGGATGAATGAGCAGTTCTTC.

This clonotype was picked up many times. The rearrangement links TRBV4-2 to TRBJ1-1; no clear D gene. The CDR3 runs to 15 residues. The ends were cut back, 3 bases at V and 0 bases at J, with 11 bases in the middle. CDR1 LGHNA and CDR2 YNFKEQ come from the germline V gene. Here the CDR3 DNA reads TGTGCCAGCAGCCAGAACGGGTTAATGAACACTGAAGCTTTCTTT. Encoded protein: CASSQNGLMNTEAFF.

This clonotype occurred a few times. The gene calls are TRBV30 and TRBJ2-3; 8 positions agree with TRBD2. The germline V gene has CDR1 GTSNPN and CDR2 SVGIG (reference sequence). The length of the CDR3 is 15 residues. J lost 1 base, V lost 5 bases, and 8 bases had no gene match. For the CDR3, the DNA is TGTGCCTGGGCCGGAGCGGGAGTTGGCACAGATACGCAGTATTTT. It specifies CAWAGAGVGTDTQYF.

This clonotype was observed at least ten times. J is TRBJ2-5 and V is TRBV20-1, with unresolved D. The CDR3 is made up of 12 amino acids. With 3 bases removed from V and 1 base from J, the gap between germline ends came to 6 bases. In germline, CDR1 is DFQATT, CDR2 SNEGSKA (reference sequence). The CDR3, as DNA: TGCAGTGCTAGGGGATTCCAAGAGACCCAGTACTTC. Translated, it gives CSARGFQETQYF.

The table lists this clonotype with a few counts. This chain links TRBV10-2 with TRBJ2-7, with D possibly being TRBD2 (6 bases). The CDR3 covers 18 residues. Germline CDR1 WSHSY, CDR2 SAAADI. Trimming stripped 2 bases from V and 3 bases from J, with 23 bases between. This CDR3 is CASSEPHRGGMSVYEQYF. The CDR3 coding sequence is TGCGCCAGCAGTGAGCCCCATCGTGGGGGGATGTCGGTCTACGAGCAGTACTTC.

V and J are TRBV6-1 and TRBJ2-7, with a possible D match to TRBD2 (6 bases). V was clipped by 6 bases and J by 2 bases, with 14 bases between them. CDR1 is MNHNS and CDR2 is SASEGT in the germline V gene. The CDR3 runs 14 residues. CDR3 protein: CASRTGTPPYEQYF. The CDR3, as DNA: TGTGCCAGCAGGACCGGGACTCCTCCCTACGAGCAGTACTTC.

The chain is built from TRBV6-5 and TRBJ2-1, with unresolved D. Trimming took 0 bases from V and 7 from J, leaving 7 bases between them. Germline CDR1 is MNHEY and CDR2 is SVGAGI. CDR3 length: 13 amino acids. CDR3 nucleotide sequence: TGTGCCAGCAGTTACTCGGACGGGAATGAGCAGTTCTTC. Its protein product is CASSYSDGNEQFF.

The chain is built from TRBV6-2 or TRBV6-3 and TRBJ2-5; perhaps D is TRBD1 or TRBD2 (5 bases each). V dropped 5 bases and J dropped 1 base, with 14 bases sitting between them. CDR1 is MNHEY and CDR2 is SVGEGT in the germline V gene. The CDR3 length is 15 residues. The DNA for the CDR3 is TGTGCCAGCAGTGGACGGGACGGACTCCAAGAGACCCAGTACTTC. Amino acid sequence: CASSGRDGLQETQYF.

This clonotype has just a few counts. The chain couples TRBV20-1 to TRBJ1-5, with D tentatively TRBD1 (5 bases). The germline V gene encodes CDR1 DFQATT and CDR2 SNEGSKA (reference sequence). The CDR3 extends over 16 amino acids. Deletions cut 0 bases from V and 0 bases from J, with 12 bases between. This CDR3 is CSARDPTGGSNQPQHF. CDR3 coding DNA: TGCAGTGCTAGAGATCCCACGGGGGGTAGCAATCAGCCCCAGCATTTT.

This clonotype has only a few counts. This sequence joins TRBV24-1 and TRBJ2-1; D gene unclear. Trimming removed 9 bases from V and 2 bases from J, with 10 bases in between. The CDR3 has 13 amino acids. Germline lookup yields CDR1 KGHDR and CDR2 SFDVKD. In DNA, the CDR3 is TGTGCCACCGGGGTCGGCCCCTACAATGAGCAGTTCTTC. Translation gives CATGVGPYNEQFF.

Many counts were recorded for this clonotype. The chain joins TRBV15 to TRBJ2-7; D is possibly TRBD2 (5 bases). V was cut by 5 bases and J by 2 bases, with 10 bases left in between. The germline V gene encodes CDR1 LNHNV and CDR2 YYDKDF (reference sequence). The CDR3 is 13 amino acids. CDR3 sequence (DNA): TGTGCCACCAGCGAGGGTTTAGCCTACGAGCAGTACTTC. Amino acid sequence: CATSEGLAYEQYF.

This chain links TRBV7-8 with TRBJ2-3, with a weak D call TRBD2 (5 bases). The CDR3 consists of 15 residues. V was shortened by 5 bases and J by 5 bases, with 17 bases between the two germline ends. Germline V gives CDR1 SGHVS, CDR2 FQNEAQ. The DNA for the CDR3 is TGTGCCAGCAGCCGAGCCTTAGCTCGGGGAGATACGCAGTATTTT. It encodes CASSRALARGDTQYF.

This clonotype was counted between two and nine times. The CDR3: CSANQAGGYTDTQYF. The CDR3 coding sequence is TGCAGTGCCAATCAAGCGGGAGGCTACACAGATACGCAGTATTTT. This rearrangement joins TRBV20-1 to TRBJ2-3; TRBD2 agrees at 9 bases. Germline values: CDR1 DFQATT, CDR2 SNEGSKA (reference sequence). With V trimmed by 6 bases and J by 2 bases, 9 bases remained unmatched. This CDR3 region has 15 residues.

This sequence joins TRBV9 and TRBJ1-4; TRBD1 matches 7 bases. CDR1 is SGDLS, CDR2 YYNGEE, per germline. The CDR3 consists of 12 residues. The V and J ends lost 7 bases and 5 bases, in that order; junction bases with no gene match: 2. CDR3 nucleotides: TGTGCCAGCGCGGGACAGAATGAAAAACTGTTTTTT. The encoded protein is CASAGQNEKLFF.

This clonotype was picked up a small number of times. The gene calls are TRBV6-5 and TRBJ2-1, with 12 bases lining up with TRBD2. CDR1 and CDR2 from the germline V gene are MNHEY and SVGAGI. V trimming: 0 bases; J trimming: 7 bases; junction bases outside the gene matches: 1. The CDR3 is made up of 15 amino acids. In DNA, the CDR3 is TGTGCCAGCAGTTACTCCGGACTAGCGGGAAATGAGCAGTTCTTC. It is translated as CASSYSGLAGNEQFF.

This clonotype showed up just a few times. This chain uses TRBV7-9 with TRBJ1-5; D ambiguous. CDR3 length equals 11 residues. The V end was cut by 2 bases, the J end by 9 bases, with 5 bases between. Looked up from germline, CDR1 is SEHNR and CDR2 is FQNEAQ (reference sequence). DNA for the CDR3: TGTGCCAGCAGCTTATCAGGGCCCCAGCATTTT. It translates to CASSLSGPQHF.

This clonotype occurred many times. V gene TRBV20-1 combines with J gene TRBJ2-3; D gene uncertain. V was pared by 0 bases and J by 0 bases, with 10 bases between. Germline V lookup: CDR1 DFQATT, CDR2 SNEGSKA (reference sequence). The CDR3 is made up of 15 amino acids. The CDR3 coding sequence is TGCAGTGCTAGAGATAACGAAGGAAGCACAGATACGCAGTATTTT. The encoded protein is CSARDNEGSTDTQYF.

This clonotype was counted ten times or more. The chain has TRBV29-1 and TRBJ2-5; no reliable D call. This CDR3 has 14 amino acids. Trimming took 1 base from V and 1 from J, leaving 10 bases between them. CDR1 and CDR2 from the germline V gene are SQVTM and ANQGSEA. The DNA for the CDR3 is TGCAGCGTTGAAGGGGGAAATATCCAAGAGACCCAGTACTTC. Translation: CSVEGGNIQETQYF. Combining the CDR3 with reference TRBV29-1 and TRBJ2-5 gives the whole variable domain SAVISQKPSRDICQRGTSLTIQCQVDSQVTMMFWYRQQPGQSLTLIATANQGSEATYESGFVIDKFPISRPNLTFSTLTVSNMSPEDSSIYLCSVEGGNIQETQYFGPGTRLLVL.

This clonotype was found a few times. The chain carries TRBV7-2 and TRBJ2-2; perhaps TRBD2 as D (5 bases). The V and J ends lost 5 bases and 1 base respectively, with 8 bases between them. From germline, CDR1 is SGHTA and CDR2 FQGNSA. The CDR3 is 14 amino acids. CDR3 nucleotides: TGTGCCAGCAGCCAGAGGGAGAACACCGGGGAGCTGTTTTTT. Residues: CASSQRENTGELFF.

The V call is TRBV7-9, the J call TRBJ2-2; D remains ambiguous. The length of the CDR3 is 12 residues. Trimming cost V 8 bases and J 6 bases, with 10 bases left between them. Germline V gene sequence: CDR1 SEHNR, CDR2 FQNEAQ (reference sequence). The CDR3 reads CASPPAAGELFF. The CDR3 DNA sequence: TGTGCCAGCCCCCCTGCAGCCGGGGAGCTGTTTTTT.

The chain joins TRBV7-8 to TRBJ2-1, with a tentative D call TRBD2 (6 bases). The CDR3 totals 15 residues. Germline loops: CDR1 SGHVS, CDR2 FQNEAQ. V lost 4 bases to trimming and J lost 6 bases, with 16 bases between them. CDR3 coding DNA: TGTGCCAGCAGCTGGGGGACTCCCCCGCTCAATGAGCAGTTCTTC. Translated, it gives CASSWGTPPLNEQFF.

V and J are TRBV5-6 and TRBJ1-5, with a weak D call TRBD1 (5 bases). V was pared by 1 base and J by 7 bases, with 12 bases between. Germline CDR1 reads SGHDT; CDR2 reads YYEEEE. The CDR3 consists of 14 residues. The CDR3 is CASSLMAGTQPQHF. The CDR3 DNA reads TGTGCCAGCAGCTTGATGGCGGGGACCCAGCCCCAGCATTTT.

This clonotype was recorded many times. The chain joins TRBV20-1 to TRBJ1-1; D not resolved. Germline CDR1 DFQATT, CDR2 SNEGSKA (reference sequence). This CDR3 has 12 amino acids. Trimming stripped 5 bases from V and 8 bases from J, with 15 bases between. The CDR3 sequence is CSAQIHTAEAFF. CDR3 nucleotide sequence: TGCAGTGCTCAAATTCATACGGCCGAAGCTTTCTTT.

This clonotype was observed a handful of times. The chain joins TRBV5-6 to TRBJ2-7; 13 positions agree with TRBD2. V was clipped by 1 base and J by 3 bases; unmatched bases: 10. The CDR3 consists of 18 residues. Germline assignment: CDR1 SGHDT and CDR2 YYEEEE. The CDR3: CASSLRAWTSGGNYEQYF. CDR3 DNA: TGTGCCAGCAGCTTGAGGGCTTGGACTAGCGGGGGCAACTACGAGCAGTACTTC.

This chain connects TRBV6-1 to TRBJ2-2, with a possible D match to TRBD2 (6 bases). The CDR3 runs to 14 residues. V was pared by 10 bases and J by 0 bases, with 12 bases between. Germline V gene data show CDR1 as MNHNS and CDR2 as SASEGT. The CDR3 region has the DNA TGTGCCATAGGCGGGGTGACGAACACCGGGGAGCTGTTTTTT. Translated: CAIGGVTNTGELFF.